The 19 T cell receptor beta chains in this list originate from one sample, sequenced in a study of cytomegalovirus exposure and HLA in healthy donors. TCRdb's table, derived via immunoSEQ multiplex PCR, lists solely in-frame clones and lacks some. The table has some 250,000 clones, around 90% seen once; the top ten hold 0.3% to 0.4%. The sample consisted of PBMCs. These receptor sequences come from a young woman in good health and CMV-seronegative.

The V and J genes are TRBV5-4 and TRBJ2-2, with 8 bases lining up with TRBD1. Germline-derived CDR1 and CDR2 are SGHNT and YYREEE (reference sequence). J lost 5 bases, V lost 8 bases, and 8 bases had no gene match. The CDR3 extends over 14 amino acids. As DNA, the CDR3 is TGTGCCAGTACCAGGGGGCTCGGAACCGGGGAGCTGTTTTTT. It translates to CASTRGLGTGELFF.

The rearrangement links TRBV4-1 to TRBJ1-2, with D unclear. CDR3 length: 14 residues. V lost 1 base to trimming and J lost 4 bases, with 10 bases between them. CDR1 is MGHRA and CDR2 is YSYEKL in the germline V gene. CDR3 bases: TGCGCCAGCAGCCAAGGCCAGGCGATCTATGGCTACACCTTC. Translated, it gives CASSQGQAIYGYTF.

V gene TRBV4-1 combines with J gene TRBJ2-4; 9 bases are a match to TRBD1. V gave up 6 bases and J gave up 9 bases; unmatched junction bases: 15. Germline loops: CDR1 MGHRA, CDR2 YSYEKL. The CDR3 extends over 16 amino acids. The CDR3 sequence is CASSPTGGADRRIQYF. CDR3 coding DNA: TGCGCCAGCAGTCCTACAGGGGGCGCTGATAGACGCATTCAGTACTTC.

V and J are TRBV28 and TRBJ1-3; TRBD1 matches 8 bases. This CDR3 is 14 amino acids long. The germline V gene encodes CDR1 MDHEN and CDR2 SYDVKM. Trimming took 7 bases from V and 0 from J; bases not matched to a gene: 2. The chain's CDR3 is CASTTGGSGNTIYF. The CDR3 DNA follows: TGTGCCAGCACCACAGGGGGCTCTGGAAACACCATATATTTT.

This rearrangement joins TRBV28 to TRBJ2-7; D is uncertain. The CDR3 is 13 residues long. Germline V gives CDR1 MDHEN, CDR2 SYDVKM. Trimming shortened V by 6 bases and J by 0 bases, and 9 bases separated the two germline ends. In DNA form, the CDR3 reads TGTGCCAGCAGCCTGGCTAGCTCCTACGAGCAGTACGTC. It specifies CASSLASSYEQYV.

This clone appeared a single time. The chain carries TRBV9 and TRBJ2-7; tentatively, D is TRBD2 (7 bases). The CDR3 consists of 14 residues. Per germline, CDR1 SGDLS and CDR2 YYNGEE. The V end was cut by 0 bases, the J end by 5 bases, with 12 bases between. The CDR3 reads CASSVEGGLNEQYF. The CDR3 nucleotides read TGTGCCAGCAGCGTAGAGGGGGGGTTAAACGAGCAGTACTTC.

This chain links TRBV7-3 with TRBJ1-1; D is unclear. The germline V gene has CDR1 SGHTA and CDR2 FQGTGA. This CDR3 is built from 13 residues. Deletions cut 8 bases from V and 4 bases from J, with 14 bases between. DNA of the CDR3: TGTGCCAGCCGCCTAGGTGTGAGCACTGAAGCTTTCTTT. Protein product: CASRLGVSTEAFF.

This sequence joins TRBV19 and TRBJ1-5; no reliable D call. The CDR3 runs 15 residues. V lost 0 bases to trimming and J lost 9 bases, with 15 bases between them. The germline V gene has CDR1 LNHDA and CDR2 SQIVND (reference sequence). This chain's CDR3 is CASSIDSAESRPQHF. The CDR3 DNA follows: TGTGCCAGTAGTATAGACTCTGCGGAAAGCAGGCCCCAGCATTTT.

The chain links TRBV2 to TRBJ2-3; 9 bases agree with TRBD2. The trim removed 4 bases at V and 2 bases at J, leaving 4 bases unmatched. The CDR3 has 15 residues. The germline gives CDR1 SNHLY, CDR2 FYNNEI. Here the CDR3 reads CASSGAGGTTDTQYF. Written as DNA, the CDR3 is TGTGCCAGCAGTGGAGCGGGGGGTACCACAGATACGCAGTATTTT.

This sequence joins TRBV19 and TRBJ1-6; 10 bases line up with TRBD1. This CDR3 spans 15 amino acids. The germline gives CDR1 LNHDA, CDR2 SQIVND (reference sequence). Unmatched junction bases numbered 7, after V lost 5 bases and J lost 9 bases. The CDR3 sequence: CASSSGQGRGSPLHF. CDR3 DNA: TGTGCCAGTAGTTCGGGACAGGGGCGCGGTTCACCCCTCCACTTT.

The chain links TRBV28 to TRBJ1-5, with 9 positions matching TRBD1. Per germline, CDR1 MDHEN and CDR2 SYDVKM. CDR3 length: 13 amino acids. The ends lost 5 bases at V and 7 bases at J; junction bases unmatched: 3. The CDR3 DNA reads TGTGCCAGCAGTGCACAGGGGGCCCAGCCCCAGCATTTT. Translation gives CASSAQGAQPQHF. Together with reference TRBV28 and TRBJ1-5, the CDR3 gives the full variable domain: DVKVTQSSRYLVKRTGEKVFLECVQDMDHENMFWYRQDPGLGLRLIYFSYDVKMKEKGDIPEGYSVSREKKERFSLILESASTNQTSMYLCASSAQGAQPQHFGDGTRLSIL.

This clone occurred once. V usage is TRBV29-1 and J usage is TRBJ2-1; 14 bases are a match to TRBD2. With 1 base clipped from V and 7 bases from J, the junction kept 9 bases outside the gene matches. The CDR3 loop spans 17 amino acids. Germline V lookup: CDR1 SQVTM, CDR2 ANQGSEA. Here the CDR3 DNA reads TGCAGCGTTGAAGTGACTAGCGGGGGGGCATTTGTAAATGAGCAGTTCTTC. Amino acid sequence: CSVEVTSGGAFVNEQFF.

The chain uses TRBV30 and TRBJ1-2, with TRBD1 identical over 7 bases. V shed 0 bases and J 7 bases; nucleotides not matched to a gene: 5. In germline, CDR1 is GTSNPN, CDR2 SVGIG (reference sequence). The CDR3 contains 13 residues. CDR3 protein: CAWSVIEGAGYTF. The CDR3 DNA reads as TGTGCCTGGAGTGTAATAGAGGGGGCTGGCTACACCTTC.

The rearrangement links TRBV19 to TRBJ2-7; 7 bases fit TRBD1. Germline V gene data show CDR1 as LNHDA and CDR2 as SQIVND (reference sequence). J was trimmed by 5 bases and V by 3 bases; bases with no gene match: 4. There are 13 residues in the CDR3. The CDR3 spells CASSIGDSHEQYF. The CDR3, as DNA: TGTGCCAGTAGTATTGGGGACAGCCACGAGCAGTACTTC.

This rearrangement joins TRBV7-9 to TRBJ2-2; TRBD2 matches 8 bases. Germline V gene sequence: CDR1 SEHNR, CDR2 FQNEAQ (reference sequence). The CDR3 covers 17 residues. V shed 2 bases and J 1 base; nucleotides not matched to a gene: 6. The CDR3 nucleotides read TGTGCCAGCAGCTTAAGACCCCTAGCGGGGAACACCGGGGAGCTGTTTTTT. Translated: CASSLRPLAGNTGELFF.

The rearrangement joins TRBV7-8 to TRBJ2-1, with 11 bases matching TRBD2. V lost 6 bases to trimming and J lost 0 bases; unmatched junction nucleotides: 13. Germline V CDR1 and CDR2: SGHVS, FQNEAQ. This CDR3 spans 19 amino acids. CDR3 DNA sequence: TGTGCCAGCAGGTTAACGCGACTAGCGGGGCCGAGCTCCTACAATGAGCAGTTCTTC. This codes for CASRLTRLAGPSSYNEQFF.

This clone was seen only once. The V call is TRBV19, the J call TRBJ2-3, with 9 bases aligning to TRBD2. J lost 2 bases, V lost 4 bases, and 7 bases had no gene match. The CDR3 is 16 residues long. From germline, CDR1 is LNHDA and CDR2 SQIVND (reference sequence). The CDR3 coding sequence is TGTGCCAGTAGTAGCGCTAGCGGGGAGGTCACAGATACGCAGTATTTT. Translating it yields CASSSASGEVTDTQYF.

CDR3 nucleotides: TGTGCCAGCAGTTCGGCGGGGGGTCCCTACGAGCAGTACGTC. It codes for CASSSAGGPYEQYV. The chain recombines TRBV27 with TRBJ2-7, with 8 bases aligning to TRBD2. V trimming: 4 bases; J trimming: 2 bases; junction bases outside the gene matches: 4. This CDR3 is 14 amino acids long. Germline lookup yields CDR1 MNHEY and CDR2 SMNVEV (reference sequence).

The table lists this clone with a count of one. The chain has TRBV19 and TRBJ2-4, with TRBD2 as a possible D gene (8 bases). The germline gives CDR1 LNHDA, CDR2 SQIVND (reference sequence). This CDR3 comprises 16 residues. The ends were cut back, 5 bases at V and 15 bases at J, with 29 bases in the middle. The CDR3 DNA is TGTGCCAGTAGTGATCTAGCGGGCAAACCCAACACAGGGGCGTACTTC. Protein product: CASSDLAGKPNTGAYF.